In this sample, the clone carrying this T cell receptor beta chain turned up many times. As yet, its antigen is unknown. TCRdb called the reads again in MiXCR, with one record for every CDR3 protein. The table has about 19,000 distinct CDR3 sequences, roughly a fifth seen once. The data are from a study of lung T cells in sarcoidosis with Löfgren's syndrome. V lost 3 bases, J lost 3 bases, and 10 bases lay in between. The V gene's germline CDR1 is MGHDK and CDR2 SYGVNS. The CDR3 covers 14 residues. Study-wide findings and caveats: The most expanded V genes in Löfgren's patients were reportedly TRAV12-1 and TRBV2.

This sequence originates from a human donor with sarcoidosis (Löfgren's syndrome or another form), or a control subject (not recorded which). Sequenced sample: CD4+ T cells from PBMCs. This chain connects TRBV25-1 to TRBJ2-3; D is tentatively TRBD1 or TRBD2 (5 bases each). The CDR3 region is CASSDRGPTDTQYF. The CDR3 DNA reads TGTGCCAGCAGTGACCGGGGCCCAACAGATACGCAGTATTTT.